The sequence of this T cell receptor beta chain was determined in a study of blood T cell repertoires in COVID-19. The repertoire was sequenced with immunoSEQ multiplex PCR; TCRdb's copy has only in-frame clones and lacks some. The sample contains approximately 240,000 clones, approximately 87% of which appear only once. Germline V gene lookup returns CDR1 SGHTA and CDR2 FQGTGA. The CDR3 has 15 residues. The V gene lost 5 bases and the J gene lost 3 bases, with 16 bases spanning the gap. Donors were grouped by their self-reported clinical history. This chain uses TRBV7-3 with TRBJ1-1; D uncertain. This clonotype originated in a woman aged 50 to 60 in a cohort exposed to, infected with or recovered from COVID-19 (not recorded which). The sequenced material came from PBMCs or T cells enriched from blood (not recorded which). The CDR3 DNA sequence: TGTGCCAGCAGCCTGGGAGGTGACCCATACACTGAAGCTTTCTTT. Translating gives CASSLGGDPYTEAFF.